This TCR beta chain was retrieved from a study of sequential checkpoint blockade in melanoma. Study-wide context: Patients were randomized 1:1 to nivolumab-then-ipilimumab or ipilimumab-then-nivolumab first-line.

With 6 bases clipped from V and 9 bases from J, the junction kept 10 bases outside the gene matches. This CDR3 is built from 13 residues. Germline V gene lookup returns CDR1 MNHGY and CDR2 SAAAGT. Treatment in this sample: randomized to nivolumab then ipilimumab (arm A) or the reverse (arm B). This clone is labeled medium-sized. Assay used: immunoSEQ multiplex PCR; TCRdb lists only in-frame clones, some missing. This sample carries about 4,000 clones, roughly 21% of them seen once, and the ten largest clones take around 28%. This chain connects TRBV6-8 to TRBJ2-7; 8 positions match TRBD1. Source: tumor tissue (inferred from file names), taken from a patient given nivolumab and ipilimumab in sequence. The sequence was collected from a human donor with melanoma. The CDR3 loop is CASSADRGLGQYF. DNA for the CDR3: TGTGCCAGCAGCGCCGACAGGGGATTAGGGCAGTACTTC.